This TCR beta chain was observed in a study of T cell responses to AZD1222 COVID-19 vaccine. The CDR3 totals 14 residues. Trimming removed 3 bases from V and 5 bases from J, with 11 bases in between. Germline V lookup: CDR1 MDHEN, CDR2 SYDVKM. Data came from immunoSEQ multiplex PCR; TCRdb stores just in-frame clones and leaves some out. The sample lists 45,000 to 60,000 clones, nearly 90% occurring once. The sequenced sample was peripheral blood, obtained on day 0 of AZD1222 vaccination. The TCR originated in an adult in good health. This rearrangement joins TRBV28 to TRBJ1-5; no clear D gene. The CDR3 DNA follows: TGTGCCAGCAGTTTGATAGGCTTGGATCAGCCCCAGCATTTT. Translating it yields CASSLIGLDQPQHF.